These 14 T cell receptor beta chains came from one sample sequenced in a study of chemoradiotherapy in HPV16-positive cancers. TCRdb keeps only in-frame clones here, not all; method: immunoSEQ multiplex PCR. The table shows about 22,000 clones, with 92% occurring only once. The sample in question was blood, obtained from a patient who underwent chemoradiotherapy. The receptors come from a human donor with HPV-associated anogenital cancer.

The chain has TRBV6-5 and TRBJ2-7; tentative D call: TRBD1 (6 bases). The CDR3 is made up of 13 amino acids. With 6 bases removed from V and 1 base from J, the gap between germline ends came to 10 bases. CDR1 and CDR2 from the germline V gene are MNHEY and SVGAGI. CDR3 DNA sequence: TGTGCCAGCAGACTACAGGGATCCTACGAGCAGTACTTC. Protein: CASRLQGSYEQYF.

This chain joins TRBV7-6 and TRBJ2-5; 8 nucleotides align to TRBD2. J lost 3 bases, V lost 5 bases, and 23 bases had no gene match. The CDR3 has 20 residues. The V gene's germline CDR1 is SGHVS and CDR2 FNYEAQ. The CDR3, as DNA: TGTGCCAGCAGCCCGTTACTGAGCGGGGGTATCCCCGCCGGAAAAGAGACCCAGTACTTC. Translated: CASSPLLSGGIPAGKETQYF.

This chain links TRBV9 with TRBJ2-3, with 10 bases lining up with TRBD2. Unmatched junction bases numbered 5, after V lost 4 bases and J lost 6 bases. This CDR3 spans 14 amino acids. Per germline, CDR1 SGDLS and CDR2 YYNGEE. The CDR3 DNA reads TGTGCCAGCAGCCCTAGCGGGAGAGTGGATACGCAGTATTTT. Translation: CASSPSGRVDTQYF.

This clone showed up just once. The CDR3 is CASSVGWRAGSYEQYF. As DNA, the CDR3 is TGTGCCAGCAGCGTGGGGTGGAGGGCAGGATCCTACGAGCAGTACTTC. The chain employs TRBV9 and TRBJ2-7, with D possibly being TRBD2 (6 bases). The CDR3 length is 16 residues. V shed 2 bases and J shed 1 base, with 16 bases lying between them. The germline CDR1 and CDR2 sequences are SGDLS and YYNGEE.

The CDR3 region has the DNA TGCGCCAGCAGCCACGAGGGGTCTGAAGCTTTCTTT. This translates into CASSHEGSEAFF. The chain joins TRBV4-3 to TRBJ1-1; D perhaps matches TRBD1 (5 bases). Trimming removed 3 bases at V and 6 bases at J, with 8 bases between. Germline V gives CDR1 LGHNA, CDR2 YSLEER. The CDR3 totals 12 residues.

The J gene is TRBJ2-7, the V gene TRBV28; D gene uncertain. In germline, CDR1 is MDHEN, CDR2 SYDVKM. This CDR3 is built from 15 residues. V was clipped by 6 bases and J by 0 bases, with 15 bases between them. The DNA for the CDR3 is TGTGCCAGCAGCCTTGGTTTTTACACCTCCTACGAGCAGTACTTC. Protein: CASSLGFYTSYEQYF.

The chain uses TRBV6-1 and TRBJ2-4; D could derive from TRBD1 or TRBD2 (6 bases each). CDR3 length: 15 amino acids. Germline V gives CDR1 MNHNS, CDR2 SASEGT. V was shortened by 8 bases and J by 2 bases, with 16 bases between the two germline ends. The CDR3 here is CASWGVGAPKNIQYF. CDR3 bases: TGTGCCAGCTGGGGGGTGGGGGCCCCCAAAAACATTCAGTACTTC.

Only one count was recorded for this clone. V gene TRBV7-2 combines with J gene TRBJ2-5; D might be TRBD1 (6 bases). The CDR3 runs 16 residues. Deletions cut 1 base from V and 0 bases from J, with 12 bases between. Germline CDR1 SGHTA, CDR2 FQGNSA. The CDR3 region has the DNA TGTGCCAGCAGCTTAGATGCGACAGGTAACCAAGAGACCCAGTACTTC. Its protein is CASSLDATGNQETQYF. The full variable domain, in which reference TRBV7-2 and TRBJ2-5 provide the parts outside the CDR3, is GAGVSQSPSNKVTEKGKDVELRCDPISGHTALYWYRQSLGQGLEFLIYFQGNSAPDKSGLPSDRFSAERTGGSVSTLTIQRTQQEDSAVYLCASSLDATGNQETQYFGPGTRLLVL.

The chain joins TRBV6-5 to TRBJ1-4; D gene ambiguous. The CDR3 length is 16 residues. V was pared by 0 bases and J by 5 bases, with 13 bases between. Germline lookup yields CDR1 MNHEY and CDR2 SVGAGI. The CDR3 DNA reads as TGTGCCAGCAGTTACTCGATGGGCAGGAAAAATGAAAAACTGTTTTTT. Translating gives CASSYSMGRKNEKLFF.

This sequence joins TRBV7-9 and TRBJ1-3; TRBD1 agrees at 8 bases. The J segment lost 4 bases and the V segment lost 3 bases, leaving 2 bases of the junction unmatched. This CDR3 is 14 amino acids long. CDR1 and CDR2 (germline): SEHNR, FQNEAQ (reference sequence). Here the CDR3 reads CASSLDRAGNTIYF. The CDR3 DNA follows: TGTGCCAGCAGCTTGGACAGGGCGGGAAACACCATATATTTT.

The DNA of the CDR3 is TGTGCCAGCAGCTTAGGGGGGGCCACCAAATCACCCCTCCACTTT. This translates into CASSLGGATKSPLHF. The chain is built from TRBV11-3 and TRBJ1-6, with D perhaps TRBD1 (6 bases). Germline-derived CDR1 and CDR2 are SGHNT and YENEEA. Between the trimmed V and J ends, which lost 1 base and 10 bases, there was a span of 14 bases. This CDR3 comprises 15 residues.

This chain uses TRBV14 with TRBJ2-3; D is unclear. V dropped 0 bases and J dropped 4 bases, with 8 bases sitting between them. The CDR3 loop spans 14 amino acids. Germline V gene data show CDR1 as SGHDN and CDR2 as FVKESK. The CDR3 sequence: CASSQELSADTQYF. CDR3 sequence (DNA): TGTGCCAGCAGCCAAGAGTTGAGTGCAGATACGCAGTATTTT.

V and J are TRBV9 and TRBJ2-7; tentative D call: TRBD2 (5 bases). Trimming removed 0 bases at V and 3 bases at J, with 13 bases between. The CDR3 length is 15 residues. CDR1 and CDR2 from the germline V gene are SGDLS and YYNGEE. Here the CDR3 DNA reads TGTGCCAGCAGCGTAGCGGACGCCGGGGACTACGAGCAGTACTTC. It is translated as CASSVADAGDYEQYF.

The chain links TRBV18 to TRBJ1-2, with 7 bases lining up with TRBD1. CDR3 length: 14 residues. V lost 2 bases to trimming and J lost 8 bases; unmatched junction nucleotides: 8. CDR1 KGHSH and CDR2 LQKENI come from the germline V gene. The CDR3 loop is CASSPGWLQGGYTF. The CDR3 DNA reads as TGTGCCAGCTCACCAGGGTGGCTACAGGGGGGCTACACCTTC.